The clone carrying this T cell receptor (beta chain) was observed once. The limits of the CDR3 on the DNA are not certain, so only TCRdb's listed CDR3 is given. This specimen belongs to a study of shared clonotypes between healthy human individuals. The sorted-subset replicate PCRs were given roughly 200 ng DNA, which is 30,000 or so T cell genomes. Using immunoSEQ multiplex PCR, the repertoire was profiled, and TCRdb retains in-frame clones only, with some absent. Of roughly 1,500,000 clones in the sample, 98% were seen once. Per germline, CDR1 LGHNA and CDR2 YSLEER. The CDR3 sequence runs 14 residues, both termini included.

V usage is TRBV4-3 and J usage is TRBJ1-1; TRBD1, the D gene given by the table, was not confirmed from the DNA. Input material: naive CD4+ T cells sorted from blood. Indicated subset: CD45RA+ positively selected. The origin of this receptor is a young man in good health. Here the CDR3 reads CASSQDSILAEAFF.